This TCR beta chain derives from a study of T-cell memory formation after mild COVID-19. Study-wide findings and caveats: Pre-infection memory showed some responding clones, and this suggested that cross-reactive memory joined. Contracting CD4+ clones were located mainly in CM and EM, and CD8+ clones in EMRA. Day 15 to 85 contracting clones showed balanced CD4/CD8; later expanders leaned CD4+.

V was pared by 4 bases and J by 3 bases, with 12 bases between. Germline V gene sequence: CDR1 LGHNA, CDR2 YNFKEQ. The CDR3 length is 14 residues. Concerning this clonotype: Antigen specificity is unknown.

5'RACE with constant-segment primers yielded barcoded, UMI-tagged TCR alpha and TCR beta cDNA libraries. TCRdb analysed the 5' RACE reads with MiXCR anew, one entry per CDR3 protein. This sample carries approximately 340,000 distinct CDR3 sequences, 15% to 20% of them seen once, and the ten largest clones take 20% to 25%. Sample: PBMCs or a T cell subset sorted from them (not recorded which). The TCR sequence derives from a man aged 18 to 29 who had mild COVID-19 (a few samples of this study predate the infection). Cell type and time point are not known. This chain connects TRBV4-2 to TRBJ1-1, with D unclear. The CDR3 reads CASSPELKDTEAFF. The CDR3 DNA follows: TGTGCCAGCAGCCCAGAGCTGAAAGACACTGAAGCTTTCTTT.